This TCR beta chain was identified during a study of shared clonotypes between healthy human individuals. Overall study: Three CD4 naive, three CD4 memory, two CD8 naive and one CD8 memory plate were used per donor. Study results and limitations: The study sampled only blood, and tissue repertoires likely differ. Generally, naive subsets came out with larger estimated richness than memory subsets.

This was a deep-level run. Sequencing used immunoSEQ multiplex PCR; TCRdb keeps in-frame clones, though not all of them. The sample carries some 2 million clones, roughly 94% recorded once. A remark on this clone: Its specificity is not known.

The CDR3 is 11 residues long. Trimming took 0 bases from V and 11 from J, leaving 11 bases between them. Germline-derived CDR1 and CDR2 are DFQATT and SNEGSKA (reference sequence). The rearrangement uses TRBV20-1 and TRBJ2-7; D is undetermined. The sample comprised naive CD4+ T cells sorted from blood. As to subset: CD45RA+ positively selected. The clonotype was recovered from a man aged 18 to 35 in good health. In DNA form, the CDR3 reads TGCAGTGCTAGAGATCAAAGATCCGAGTACTTC. Its protein product is CSARDQRSEYF.